Each of the 4 T cell receptor beta chains below was sequenced from the same sample in a study of cytomegalovirus exposure and HLA in healthy donors. PCR primers comprised 60 Vbeta and 13 Jbeta primers. TCRdb keeps only in-frame clones here, not all; method: immunoSEQ multiplex PCR. The sample consists of 45,000 to 65,000 clones, less than 75% of them appearing once. The sequenced material came from PBMCs. The receptors were sampled from a woman in her forties or fifties in good health and CMV-seropositive.

The rearrangement joins TRBV29-1 to TRBJ1-1; TRBD1 aligns across 8 bases. Unmatched junction bases numbered 4, after V lost 4 bases and J lost 3 bases. This CDR3 is 13 amino acids long. Germline V gives CDR1 SQVTM, CDR2 ANQGSEA. In nucleotides, the CDR3 is TGCAGCGTTGGACAGGGGCGGGACACTGAAGCTTTCTTT. It encodes CSVGQGRDTEAFF.

The chain links TRBV5-6 to TRBJ2-7, with 9 bases identical to TRBD1. The length of the CDR3 is 14 residues. V shed 7 bases and J 3 bases; nucleotides not matched to a gene: 8. Germline CDR1 SGHDT, CDR2 YYEEEE. CDR3 coding DNA: TGTGCCAGCGGGCTCGGGACAGGGCGCTACGAGCAGTACTTC. Its protein product is CASGLGTGRYEQYF.

This chain uses TRBV6-5 with TRBJ2-1, with 8 bases fitting TRBD1. This CDR3 has 13 amino acids. After removal of 6 bases from V and 4 bases from J, the junction contained 2 bases not matched to a gene. In germline, CDR1 is MNHEY, CDR2 SVGAGI. CDR3 amino acids: CASSRDRYNEQFF. The CDR3 DNA follows: TGTGCCAGCAGCCGGGACAGGTACAATGAGCAGTTCTTC.

The chain joins TRBV27 to TRBJ2-1; 10 nucleotides agree with TRBD2. The CDR3 runs 16 residues. V was pared by 3 bases and J by 2 bases, with 4 bases of the junction left unmatched. CDR1 and CDR2 from the germline V gene are MNHEY and SMNVEV (reference sequence). CDR3 sequence reads: CASSFISGGAYNEQFF. CDR3 DNA: TGTGCCAGCAGTTTCATAAGCGGGGGGGCCTACAATGAGCAGTTCTTC.